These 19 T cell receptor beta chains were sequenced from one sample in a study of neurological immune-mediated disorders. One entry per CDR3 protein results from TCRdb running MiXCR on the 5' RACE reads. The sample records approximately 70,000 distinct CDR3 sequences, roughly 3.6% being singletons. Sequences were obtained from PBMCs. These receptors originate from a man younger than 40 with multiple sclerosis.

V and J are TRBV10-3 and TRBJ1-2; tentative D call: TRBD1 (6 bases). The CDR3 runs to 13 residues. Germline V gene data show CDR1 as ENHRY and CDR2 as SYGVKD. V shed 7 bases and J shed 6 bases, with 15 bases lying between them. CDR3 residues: CAITSDQGHGYTF. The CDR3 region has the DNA TGTGCCATCACCTCCGATCAGGGGCATGGCTACACCTTC.

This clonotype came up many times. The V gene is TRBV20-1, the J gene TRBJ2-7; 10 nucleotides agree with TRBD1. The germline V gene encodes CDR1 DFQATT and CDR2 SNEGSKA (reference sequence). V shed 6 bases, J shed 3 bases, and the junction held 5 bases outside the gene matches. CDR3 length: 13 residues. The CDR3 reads CSAGTGDGYEQYF. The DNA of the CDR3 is TGCAGTGCCGGGACAGGGGACGGCTACGAGCAGTACTTC.

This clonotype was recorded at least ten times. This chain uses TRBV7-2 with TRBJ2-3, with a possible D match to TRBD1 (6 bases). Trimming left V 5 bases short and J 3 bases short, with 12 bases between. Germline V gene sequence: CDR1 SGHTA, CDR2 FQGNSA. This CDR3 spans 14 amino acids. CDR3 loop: CASSPSTGTDTQYF. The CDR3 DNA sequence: TGTGCCAGCAGCCCATCCACAGGGACAGATACGCAGTATTTT.

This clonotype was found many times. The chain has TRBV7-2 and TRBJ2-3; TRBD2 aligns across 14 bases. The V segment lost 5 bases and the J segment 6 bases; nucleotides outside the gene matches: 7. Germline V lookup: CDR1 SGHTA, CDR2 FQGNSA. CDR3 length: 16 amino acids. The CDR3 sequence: CASSIRLAGGSDTQYF. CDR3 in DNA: TGTGCCAGCAGCATCAGACTAGCGGGGGGGAGTGATACGCAGTATTTT.

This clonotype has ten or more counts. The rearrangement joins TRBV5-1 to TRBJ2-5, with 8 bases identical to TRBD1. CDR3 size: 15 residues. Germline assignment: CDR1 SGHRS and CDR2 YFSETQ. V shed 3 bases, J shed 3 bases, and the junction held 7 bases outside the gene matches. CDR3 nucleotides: TGCGCCAGCAGCTCGGGGACAGGCAACAAAGAGACCCAGTACTTC. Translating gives CASSSGTGNKETQYF.

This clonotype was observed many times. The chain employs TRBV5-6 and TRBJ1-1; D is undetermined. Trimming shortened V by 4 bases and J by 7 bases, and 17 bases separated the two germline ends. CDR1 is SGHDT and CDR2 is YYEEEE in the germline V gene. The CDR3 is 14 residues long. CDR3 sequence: CASSKHGSVIEAFF. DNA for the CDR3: TGTGCCAGCAGCAAACACGGATCGGTGATTGAAGCTTTCTTT.

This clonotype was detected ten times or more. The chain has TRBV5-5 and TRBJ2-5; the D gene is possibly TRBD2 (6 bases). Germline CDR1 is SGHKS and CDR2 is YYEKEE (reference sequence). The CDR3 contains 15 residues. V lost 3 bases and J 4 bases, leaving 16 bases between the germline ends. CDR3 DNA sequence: TGTGCCAGCAGCTCCTCGCCCCTGGGAGGAGAGACCCAGTACTTC. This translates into CASSSSPLGGETQYF.

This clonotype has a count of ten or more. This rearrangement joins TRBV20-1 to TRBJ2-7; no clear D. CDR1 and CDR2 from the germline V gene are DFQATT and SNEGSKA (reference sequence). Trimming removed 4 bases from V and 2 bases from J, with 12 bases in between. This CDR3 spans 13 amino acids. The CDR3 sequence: CSANAGPTYEQYF. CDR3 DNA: TGCAGTGCTAATGCCGGGCCGACCTACGAGCAGTACTTC.

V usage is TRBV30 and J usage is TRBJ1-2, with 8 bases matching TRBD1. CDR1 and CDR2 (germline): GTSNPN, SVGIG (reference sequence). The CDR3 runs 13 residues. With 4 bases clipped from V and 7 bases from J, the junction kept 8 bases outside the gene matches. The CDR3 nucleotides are TGTGCCTGGACCCGGGACAGGACCCCTGGCTACACCTTC. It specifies CAWTRDRTPGYTF.

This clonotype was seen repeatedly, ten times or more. CDR3 region: CASSQDSWGMKTQYF. The CDR3 bases are TGTGCCAGCAGCCAAGATTCTTGGGGGATGAAGACCCAGTACTTC. V is TRBV4-2 and J is TRBJ2-5; perhaps D is TRBD1 or TRBD2 (5 bases each). Germline CDR1 and CDR2: LGHNA and YNFKEQ. There are 15 residues in the CDR3. V was shortened by 0 bases and J by 6 bases, with 14 bases between the two germline ends.

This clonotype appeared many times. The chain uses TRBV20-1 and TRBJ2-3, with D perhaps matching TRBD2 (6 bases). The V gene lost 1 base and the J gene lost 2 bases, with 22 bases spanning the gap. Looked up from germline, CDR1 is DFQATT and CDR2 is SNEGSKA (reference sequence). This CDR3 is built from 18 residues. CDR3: CSARGLGRSGPYTDTQYF. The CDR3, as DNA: TGCAGTGCTAGAGGCCTGGGGAGAAGCGGGCCTTACACAGATACGCAGTATTTT.

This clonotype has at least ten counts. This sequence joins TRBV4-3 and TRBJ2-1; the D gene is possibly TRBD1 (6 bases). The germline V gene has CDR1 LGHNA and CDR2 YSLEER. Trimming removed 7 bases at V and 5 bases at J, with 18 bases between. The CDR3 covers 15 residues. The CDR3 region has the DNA TGCGCCAGCACCTCAGACGACAGGCCCAACAATGAGCAGTTCTTC. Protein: CASTSDDRPNNEQFF.

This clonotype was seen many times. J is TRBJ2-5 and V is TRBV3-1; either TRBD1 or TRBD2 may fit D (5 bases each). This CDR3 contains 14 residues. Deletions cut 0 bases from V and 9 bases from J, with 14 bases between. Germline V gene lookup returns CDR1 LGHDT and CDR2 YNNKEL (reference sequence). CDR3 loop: CASSQDRGPRAQYF. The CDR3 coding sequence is TGTGCCAGCAGCCAAGATAGGGGCCCGCGGGCCCAGTACTTC.

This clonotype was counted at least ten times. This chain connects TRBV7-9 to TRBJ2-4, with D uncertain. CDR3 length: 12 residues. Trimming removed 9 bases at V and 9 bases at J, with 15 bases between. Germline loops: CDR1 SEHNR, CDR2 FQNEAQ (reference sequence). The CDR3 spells CASTGPFGIQYF. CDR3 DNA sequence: TGTGCCAGTACGGGCCCTTTCGGCATTCAGTACTTC.

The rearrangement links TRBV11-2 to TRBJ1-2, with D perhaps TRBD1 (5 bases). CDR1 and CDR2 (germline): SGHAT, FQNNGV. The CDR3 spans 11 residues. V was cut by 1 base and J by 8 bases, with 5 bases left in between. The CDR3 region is CASSLGDGYTF. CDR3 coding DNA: TGTGCCAGCAGCTTAGGGGACGGCTACACCTTC.

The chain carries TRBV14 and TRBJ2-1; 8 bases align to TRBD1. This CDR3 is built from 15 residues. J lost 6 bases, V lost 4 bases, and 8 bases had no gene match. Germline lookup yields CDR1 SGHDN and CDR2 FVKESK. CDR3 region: CASSRRQGLGNEQFF. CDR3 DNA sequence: TGTGCCAGCAGCCGACGACAGGGGTTAGGCAATGAGCAGTTCTTC.

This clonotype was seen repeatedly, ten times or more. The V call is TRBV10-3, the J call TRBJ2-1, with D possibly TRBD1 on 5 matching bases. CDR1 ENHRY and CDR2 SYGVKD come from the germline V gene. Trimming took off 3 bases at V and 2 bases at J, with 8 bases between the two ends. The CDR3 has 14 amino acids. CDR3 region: CAISDETAYNEQFF. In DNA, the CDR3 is TGTGCCATCAGTGACGAGACAGCCTACAATGAGCAGTTCTTC.

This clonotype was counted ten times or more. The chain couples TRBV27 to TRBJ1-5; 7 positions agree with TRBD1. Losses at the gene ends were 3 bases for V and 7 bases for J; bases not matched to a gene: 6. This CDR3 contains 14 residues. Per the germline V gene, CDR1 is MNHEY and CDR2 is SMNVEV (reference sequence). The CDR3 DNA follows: TGTGCCAGCAGTTTCCTTCAGGGGGGCCAGCCCCAGCATTTT. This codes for CASSFLQGGQPQHF.

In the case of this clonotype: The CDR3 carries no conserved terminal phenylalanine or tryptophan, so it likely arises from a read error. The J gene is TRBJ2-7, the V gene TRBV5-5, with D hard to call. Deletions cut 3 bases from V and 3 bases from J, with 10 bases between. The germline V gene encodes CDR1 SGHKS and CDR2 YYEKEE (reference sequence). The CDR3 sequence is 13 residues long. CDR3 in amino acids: CASSSLEYYEQYG. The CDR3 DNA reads TGTGCCAGCAGCTCTTTGGAGTACTACGAGCAGTACGGC.